Sequencing of this T cell receptor beta chain was carried out in a study of blood T cell repertoires in COVID-19. Measured with immunoSEQ multiplex PCR; TCRdb has only the in-frame clones, and not every one. The sample carries approximately 16,000 clones, 80% to 90% recorded once. CDR3 length: 12 residues. V lost 3 bases and J lost 5, with 7 bases in between. Germline lookup yields CDR1 ENHRY and CDR2 SYGVKD. This clonotype was obtained from an elderly man with acute or convalescent COVID-19. J is TRBJ1-2 and V is TRBV10-3; TRBD1 might be the D (5 bases). The sequenced sample was peripheral blood. This CDR3 reads CAISEPGYGYTF. The CDR3 nucleotides read TGTGCCATCAGTGAACCAGGGTATGGCTACACCTTC.